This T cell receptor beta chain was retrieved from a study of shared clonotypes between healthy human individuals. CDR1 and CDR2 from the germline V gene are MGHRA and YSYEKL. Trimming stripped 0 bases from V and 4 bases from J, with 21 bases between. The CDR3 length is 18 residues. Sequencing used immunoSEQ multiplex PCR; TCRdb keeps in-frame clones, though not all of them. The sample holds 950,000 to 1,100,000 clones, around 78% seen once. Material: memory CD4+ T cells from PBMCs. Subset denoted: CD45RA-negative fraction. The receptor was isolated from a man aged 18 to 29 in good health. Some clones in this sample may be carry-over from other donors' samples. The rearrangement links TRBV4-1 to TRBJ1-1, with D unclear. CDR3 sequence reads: CASSQDPLGLGYGTEAFF. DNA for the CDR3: TGCGCCAGCAGCCAAGATCCACTAGGTCTAGGGTACGGCACTGAAGCTTTCTTT.